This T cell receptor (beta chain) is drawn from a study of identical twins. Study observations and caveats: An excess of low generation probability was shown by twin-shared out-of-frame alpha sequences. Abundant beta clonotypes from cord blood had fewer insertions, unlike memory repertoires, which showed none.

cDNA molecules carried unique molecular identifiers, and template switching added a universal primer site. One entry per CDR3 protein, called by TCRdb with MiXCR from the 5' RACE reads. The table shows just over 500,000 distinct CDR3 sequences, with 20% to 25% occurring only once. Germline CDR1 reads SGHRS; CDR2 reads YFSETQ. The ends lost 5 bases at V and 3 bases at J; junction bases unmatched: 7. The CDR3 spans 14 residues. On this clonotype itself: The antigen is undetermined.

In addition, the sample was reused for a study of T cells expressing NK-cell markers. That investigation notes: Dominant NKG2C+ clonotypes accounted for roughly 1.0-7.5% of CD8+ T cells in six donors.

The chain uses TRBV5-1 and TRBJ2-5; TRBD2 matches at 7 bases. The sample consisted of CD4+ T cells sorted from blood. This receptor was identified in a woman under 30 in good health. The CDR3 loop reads CASSSSGNKETQYF. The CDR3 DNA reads TGCGCCAGCAGTTCTAGCGGAAACAAAGAGACCCAGTACTTC. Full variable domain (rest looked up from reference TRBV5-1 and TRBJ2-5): KAGVTQTPRYLIKTRGQQVTLSCSPISGHRSVSWYQQTPGQGLQFLFEYFSETQRNKGNFPGRFSGRQFSNSRSEMNVSTLELGDSALYLCASSSSGNKETQYFGPGTRLLVL.